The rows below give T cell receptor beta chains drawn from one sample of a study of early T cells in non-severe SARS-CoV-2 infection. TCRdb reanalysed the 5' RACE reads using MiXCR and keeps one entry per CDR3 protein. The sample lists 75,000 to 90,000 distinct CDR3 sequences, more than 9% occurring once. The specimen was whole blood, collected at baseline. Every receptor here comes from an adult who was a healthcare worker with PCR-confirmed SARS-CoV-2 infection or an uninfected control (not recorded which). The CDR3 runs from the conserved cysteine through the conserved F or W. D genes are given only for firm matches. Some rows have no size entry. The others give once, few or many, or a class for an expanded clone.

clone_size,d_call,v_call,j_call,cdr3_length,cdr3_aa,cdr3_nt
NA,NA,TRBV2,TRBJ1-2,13,CASSDLGNYGYTF,TGTGCCAGCAGTGACCTGGGGAACTATGGCTACACCTTC
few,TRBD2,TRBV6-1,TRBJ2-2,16,CASSITSGANTGELFF,TGTGCCAGCAGTATTACTAGCGGGGCGAACACCGGGGAGCTGTTTTTT
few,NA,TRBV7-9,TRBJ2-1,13,CASSSRNYNEQFF,TGTGCCAGCAGCTCCCGAAACTACAATGAGCAGTTCTTC
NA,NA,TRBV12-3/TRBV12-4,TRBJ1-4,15,CATLPGRGGGEKLFF,TGTGCCACCTTGCCCGGGCGTGGGGGGGGCGAAAAACTGTTTTTT
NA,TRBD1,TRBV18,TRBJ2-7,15,CASSVGTGGSYEQYF,TGTGCCAGCTCAGTCGGGACAGGGGGCTCCTACGAGCAGTACTTC
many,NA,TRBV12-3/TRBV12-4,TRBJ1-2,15,CASSLAQFRSYGYTF,TGTGCCAGCAGTTTAGCGCAATTCCGCAGCTATGGCTACACCTTC
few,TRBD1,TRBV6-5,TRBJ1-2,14,CASRGQGPNYGYTF,TGTGCCAGCAGAGGACAGGGGCCGAACTATGGCTACACCTTC
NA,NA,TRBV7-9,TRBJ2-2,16,CASSDGLAANTGELFF,TGTGCCAGCAGCGATGGGTTAGCAGCGAACACCGGGGAGCTGTTTTTT
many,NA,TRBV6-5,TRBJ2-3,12,CASNGGTDTQYF,TGTGCCAGCAATGGGGGAACAGATACGCAGTATTTT
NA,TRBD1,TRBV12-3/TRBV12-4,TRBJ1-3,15,CASGQGAGSGNTIYF,TGTGCCAGCGGCCAGGGGGCAGGTTCTGGAAACACCATATATTTT
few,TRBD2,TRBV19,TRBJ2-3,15,CASLEGGRGTDTQYF,TGTGCCAGCCTCGAGGGCGGGAGAGGAACAGATACGCAGTATTTT
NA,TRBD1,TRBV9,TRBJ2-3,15,CASSVGTGGVDTQYF,TGTGCCAGCAGCGTAGGGACAGGGGGCGTGGATACGCAGTATTTT
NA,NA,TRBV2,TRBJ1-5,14,CASLDSHSNQPQHF,TGTGCCAGCTTGGACAGCCATAGCAATCAGCCCCAGCATTTT
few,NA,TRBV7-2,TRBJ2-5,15,CASSLIAFNGETQYF,TGTGCCAGCAGCCTAATCGCTTTCAATGGAGAGACCCAGTACTTC
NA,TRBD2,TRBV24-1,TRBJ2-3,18,CATSDTWGLAGVADTQYF,TGTGCCACCAGTGATACCTGGGGACTAGCGGGAGTAGCAGATACGCAGTATTTT
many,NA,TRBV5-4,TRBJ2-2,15,CASSLVQGRTGELFF,TGTGCCAGCAGCTTGGTCCAGGGACGCACCGGGGAGCTGTTTTTT
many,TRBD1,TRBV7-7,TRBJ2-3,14,CASSPRQGADTQYF,TGTGCCAGCAGCCCTCGGCAGGGGGCAGATACGCAGTATTTT
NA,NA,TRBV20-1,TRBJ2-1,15,CSAFFGLVTYNEQFF,TGCAGTGCTTTTTTCGGACTTGTTACCTACAATGAGCAGTTCTTC
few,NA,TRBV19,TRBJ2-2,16,CASVKVQGRNTGELFF,TGTGCCAGTGTGAAGGTTCAGGGACGAAACACCGGGGAGCTGTTTTTT
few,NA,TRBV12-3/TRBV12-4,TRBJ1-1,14,CASSLTLMNTEAFF,TGTGCCAGCAGTTTAACTCTCATGAACACTGAAGCTTTCTTT
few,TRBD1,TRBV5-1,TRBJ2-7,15,CASSLQTGGPYEQYF,TGCGCCAGCAGCTTGCAGACAGGGGGTCCCTACGAGCAGTACTTC
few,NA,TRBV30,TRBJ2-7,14,CAWSPRPLPYEQYF,TGTGCCTGGAGCCCCCGACCGTTACCCTACGAGCAGTACTTC
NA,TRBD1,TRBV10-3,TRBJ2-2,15,CAISERTGYTGELFF,TGTGCCATCAGTGAAAGGACAGGGTACACCGGGGAGCTGTTTTTT
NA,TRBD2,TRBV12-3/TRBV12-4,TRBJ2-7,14,CASGLLAGAGEQYF,TGTGCCAGCGGTTTACTAGCGGGAGCGGGCGAGCAGTACTTC
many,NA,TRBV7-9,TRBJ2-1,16,CASSLGAGNSYNEQFF,TGTGCCAGCAGCTTAGGTGCGGGAAACTCCTACAATGAGCAGTTCTTC
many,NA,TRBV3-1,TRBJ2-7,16,CASSQPGGSGSYEQYF,TGTGCCAGCAGCCAACCCGGGGGAAGCGGCTCCTACGAGCAGTACTTC
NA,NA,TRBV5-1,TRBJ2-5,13,CASGSSGRETQYF,TGCGCCAGCGGCTCATCTGGGCGAGAGACCCAGTACTTC
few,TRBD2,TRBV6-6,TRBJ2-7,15,CASSYSSGGRSEQYF,TGTGCCAGCAGTTACTCTTCCGGCGGGAGGAGCGAGCAGTACTTC
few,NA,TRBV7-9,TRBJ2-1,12,CASSPGNNEQFF,TGTGCCAGCAGCCCGGGAAACAATGAGCAGTTCTTC
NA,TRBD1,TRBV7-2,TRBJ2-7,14,CASSLIQGASEQYF,TGTGCCAGCAGCTTGATACAGGGGGCATCCGAGCAGTACTTC